These 10 T cell receptor beta chains were sequenced from one sample in a study of human T cells and chemical hapten exposure. The time point denotes: patch test 2, 6 weeks after DPC sensitization. Treatment indicated: therapeutic diphenylcyclopropenone sensitization with weekly scalp DPC. TCRdb called the RACE reads again in MiXCR, with one record for every CDR3 protein. Of about 350,000 distinct CDR3 sequences listed, 6% to 7% are singletons. This specimen consisted of whole blood, obtained in connection with sensitization to the hapten diphenylcyclopropenone (DPC). The source is a woman in her late teens or twenties with alopecia areata. Some clones in this sample may be carry-over from other donors' samples.

The J gene is TRBJ2-3, the V gene TRBV6-1; D not certain. Trimming removed 5 bases at V and 4 bases at J, with 25 bases between. Germline-derived CDR1 and CDR2 are MNHNS and SASEGT. The CDR3 loop spans 18 amino acids. DNA of the CDR3: TGTGCCAGCAGTCTTACAGTTCCCACGGTATTATTTTCAGATACGCAGTATTTT. The encoded protein is CASSLTVPTVLFSDTQYF.

The V call is TRBV7-2, the J call TRBJ2-1, with D possibly matching TRBD2 (6 bases). V was pared by 1 base and J by 5 bases, with 9 bases between. From germline, CDR1 is SGHTA and CDR2 FQGNSA. This CDR3 is built from 14 residues. The CDR3 sequence is CASSLEVADNEQFF. The DNA of the CDR3 is TGTGCCAGCAGCTTAGAAGTAGCGGACAATGAGCAGTTCTTC. Drawing the rest from reference TRBV7-2 and TRBJ2-1, the complete variable domain is GAGVSQSPSNKVTEKGKDVELRCDPISGHTALYWYRQSLGQGLEFLIYFQGNSAPDKSGLPSDRFSAERTGGSVSTLTIQRTQQEDSAVYLCASSLEVADNEQFFGPGTRLTVL.

This clonotype was recorded many times. V usage is TRBV29-1 and J usage is TRBJ2-3; 11 bases match TRBD2. V trimming: 7 bases; J trimming: 4 bases; junction bases outside the gene matches: 1. Looked up from germline, CDR1 is SQVTM and CDR2 is ANQGSEA. There are 12 residues in the CDR3. CDR3 bases: TGCAGCGAGGGACTAGCGGCAGATACGCAGTATTTT. Amino acids: CSEGLAADTQYF.

This clonotype came up a few times. The chain uses TRBV2 and TRBJ2-1; 8 positions agree with TRBD1. The V and J ends lost 5 bases and 1 base, in that order; junction bases with no gene match: 4. The CDR3 is 15 amino acids. Looked up from germline, CDR1 is SNHLY and CDR2 is FYNNEI. CDR3 protein: CASSRQGYSYNEQFF. Here the CDR3 DNA reads TGTGCCAGCAGTAGACAGGGGTATTCCTACAATGAGCAGTTCTTC.

This chain links TRBV7-9 with TRBJ2-5; weak D call: TRBD2 (5 bases). The CDR3 has 15 residues. V gave up 5 bases and J gave up 5 bases, with 18 bases separating them. The germline V gene encodes CDR1 SEHNR and CDR2 FQNEAQ (reference sequence). The CDR3 is CASSPGLTSEETQYF. For the CDR3, the DNA is TGTGCCAGCAGCCCAGGACTTACATCGGAGGAGACCCAGTACTTC.

The chain has TRBV12-3 or TRBV12-4 and TRBJ2-3; TRBD2 aligns across 12 bases. J was trimmed by 3 bases and V by 6 bases; bases with no gene match: 7. This CDR3 spans 16 amino acids. DNA for the CDR3: TGTGCCAGCAGCCCTAGCGGGGGGGAGAAGACAGATACGCAGTATTTT. As protein: CASSPSGGEKTDTQYF.

This clonotype was detected many times. CDR3 protein: CASSLQHYGYTF. The CDR3 nucleotides are TGTGCCAGCAGTTTACAGCACTATGGCTACACCTTC. This sequence joins TRBV28 and TRBJ1-2; D gene unclear. The germline gives CDR1 MDHEN, CDR2 SYDVKM. The CDR3 has 12 residues. Trimming removed 2 bases from V and 3 bases from J, with 4 bases in between.

The CDR3 is CASSSLVGRGGLSDTQYF. The CDR3 coding sequence is TGTGCCAGCAGTTCCCTAGTAGGTAGGGGGGGCCTGTCAGATACGCAGTATTTT. The chain combines TRBV28 with TRBJ2-3; maybe TRBD2 (7 bases). Per germline, CDR1 MDHEN and CDR2 SYDVKM. V lost 4 bases, J lost 4 bases, and 24 bases lay in between. The CDR3 has 18 residues.

This clonotype was counted at least ten times. The chain is built from TRBV12-3 or TRBV12-4 and TRBJ1-1, with 10 bases identical to TRBD1. The trim removed 5 bases at V and 5 bases at J, leaving 17 bases unmatched. The CDR3 contains 18 residues. CDR3 sequence reads: CASSGVRQGARKGTEAFF. DNA for the CDR3: TGTGCCAGCAGTGGGGTTAGACAGGGGGCGCGAAAGGGAACTGAAGCTTTCTTT.

This chain joins TRBV9 and TRBJ2-3; possibly TRBD1 or TRBD2 for D (5 bases each). The CDR3 runs 15 residues. Germline-derived CDR1 and CDR2 are SGDLS and YYNGEE. V lost 3 bases and J lost 1, with 12 bases in between. The CDR3 sequence is CASSEVGDGTDTQYF. In DNA form, the CDR3 reads TGTGCCAGCAGCGAGGTGGGGGACGGCACAGATACGCAGTATTTT.